This section outlines one T cell receptor (beta chain) sequence together with its context. No antigen is known for it. It has no much larger one-base neighbor in the sample; base qualities were not kept. The CDR3 regions of human TCRbeta chains were subjected to immunosequencing. The authors processed their data as follows. TCRs in the repertoires were matched against a reference library of SARS-CoV-2-specific TCRs that had been generated with the MIRA antigen-specificity platform. Breadth was defined as the fraction of unique TCRs that were SARS-CoV-2-associated. Depth was defined as the fraction of total T cells that were SARS-CoV-2-associated. Each spike-specific TCR was assigned to its reactive spike region and to a CD4 or CD8 class using the MIRA data. Log10-transformed breadth and depth values were compared by one-way ANOVA with Sidak's multiple comparisons tests. The immuneACCESS repertoire file appears here via TCRdb, limited to in-frame rearrangements. These files lack a portion of the clones; in checked studies, under half of the deficit traces to unresolved V genes, and the cause of the others is not known. Clone size and the V and J calls come from that table; the DNA yielded D and trimming. This sample holds over 60,000 clones; roughly 80% were observed only once. The ten top clones hold about 14% of the sample.

This specimen's time point label, interpreted: about 28 days (+/-7) after the second vaccine dose. AZD1222 recipients given second doses at about 4 weeks or at about 12 weeks were pooled, since spike-specific TCR depth and breadth were not found to differ between the two schedules. The vaccinee samples were drawn from two UK trials, COV001 and COV002, one of which was a single-blind randomized controlled phase 2/3 trial testing AZD1222 (ChAdOx1 nCoV-19) in healthy adults. Trial participant PBMC samples were collected at day 0 and day 28 after the second dose for TCRbeta chain sequencing. The germline V gene gives CDR1 as SGHVS and CDR2 as FNYEAQ. The cysteine opens and the phenylalanine closes a CDR3 of 16 amino acids. Only the CDR3 DNA stays, 48 bases, in frame from base 1. V loses 3 bases at its end and J loses 0 bases; junction bases beyond the gene matches: 5. This entry comes from a study of T cell responses to AZD1222 COVID-19 vaccine (dated by TCRdb to the early 2020s). A note on the overall study: TCR sequencing was performed for over 230 trial participants, of whom about 200 were given two doses of AZD1222 and around 26 were given two doses of MenACWY control vaccine. Enrollment into the trials was organized by age into subgroups of 18-55, 56-69 and 70-plus years, and those subgroups contained roughly 150, 30 and 60 TCR-sequenced participants, respectively.

Findings and caveats that apply to the study as a whole: Because no day 14 peak-response samples were available, the repertoires could be characterized only after the peak T cell response. Most participants were white British and females outnumbered males, and the authors suggested that clonal diversity may have been underestimated. Reportedly, almost half of the unique spike-specific TCRs recognized epitopes lying outside the regions that are mutated in the B.1.351 and B.1.1.7 variants. In the small 56-69-year group, the increase in depth fell short of significance, most likely because of low power. Conclusions about previously exposed vaccinees are limited because only five or six AZD1222 recipients were SARS-CoV-2 seropositive at baseline. Spike-specific TCR breadth and depth rose significantly after two AZD1222 doses compared with day 0 and with MenACWY recipients. The whole spike protein was spanned by vaccine-associated CD4 TCRs, and dominant responses were seen in regions 160-218 and 743-854.

This receptor was identified in an adult who received the AZD1222 COVID-19 vaccine. The material was peripheral blood, obtained 28 days after the second AZD1222 dose. In this chain, TRBV7-6 is recombined with TRBJ2-3; the central 8 bases match TRBD2. The CDR3 is CASSFFGLASTDTQYF. The DNA sequence follows: TGTGCCAGCAGCTTTTTCGGACTAGCAAGCACAGATACGCAGTATTTT.